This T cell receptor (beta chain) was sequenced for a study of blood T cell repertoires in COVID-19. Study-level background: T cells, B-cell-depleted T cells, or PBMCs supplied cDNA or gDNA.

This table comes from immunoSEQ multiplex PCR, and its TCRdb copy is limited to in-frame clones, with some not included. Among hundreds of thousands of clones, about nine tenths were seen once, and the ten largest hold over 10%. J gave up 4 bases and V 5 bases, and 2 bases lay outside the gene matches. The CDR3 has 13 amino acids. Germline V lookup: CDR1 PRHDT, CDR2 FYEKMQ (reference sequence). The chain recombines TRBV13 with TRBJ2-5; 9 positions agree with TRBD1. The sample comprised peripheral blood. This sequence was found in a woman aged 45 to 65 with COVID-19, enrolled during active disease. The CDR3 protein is CASSPTGGETQYF. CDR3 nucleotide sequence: TGTGCCAGCAGCCCGACAGGGGGAGAGACCCAGTACTTC.